The 5 T cell receptor beta chains below come from one sample, sequenced in a study of cytomegalovirus exposure and HLA in healthy donors. The PCR had 60 Vbeta and 13 Jbeta primers. The assay was immunoSEQ multiplex PCR, and TCRdb's table has in-frame clones only and misses some. The sample includes around 200,000 clones, roughly 84% of them seen just once. The material sequenced was PBMCs. All receptors come from a woman aged 45-60 years in good health and CMV-seropositive.

The V and J genes are TRBV5-1 and TRBJ1-6, with D unresolved. The germline CDR1 and CDR2 sequences are SGHRS and YFSETQ. This CDR3 is built from 19 residues. Trimming pared 6 bases from V and 1 base from J, leaving 23 bases between. CDR3 region: CASKAGEVPTESYNSPLHF. DNA for the CDR3: TGCGCCAGCAAGGCCGGGGAAGTGCCGACCGAGTCCTATAATTCACCCCTCCACTTT.

V and J are TRBV6-6 and TRBJ1-2, with TRBD1 identical over 9 bases. CDR1 is MNHNY, CDR2 SVGAGI, per germline (reference sequence). CDR3 length: 15 residues. The V and J ends lost 6 bases and 3 bases, in that order; junction bases with no gene match: 8. CDR3 coding DNA: TGTGCCAGCAGGGGAAACAGGGGGCAAGACTATGGCTACACCTTC. Translation gives CASRGNRGQDYGYTF.

The chain combines TRBV7-9 with TRBJ2-3; D possibly corresponds to TRBD1 (6 bases). The CDR3 runs to 14 residues. Looked up from germline, CDR1 is SEHNR and CDR2 is FQNEAQ (reference sequence). The ends were cut back, 5 bases at V and 6 bases at J, with 15 bases in the middle. Here the CDR3 DNA reads TGTGCCAGCAGCCCTGGGCAGGGGTGGGATACGCAGTATTTT. Its translation is CASSPGQGWDTQYF. Together with reference TRBV7-9 and TRBJ2-3, the CDR3 gives the full variable domain: DTGVSQNPRHKITKRGQNVTFRCDPISEHNRLYWYRQTLGQGPEFLTYFQNEAQLEKSRLLSDRFSAERPKGSFSTLEIQRTEQGDSAMYLCASSPGQGWDTQYFGPGTRLTVL.

The V and J genes are TRBV9 and TRBJ2-3; the match to TRBD1 covers 11 bases. Trimming removed 0 bases from V and 5 bases from J; junction bases left unmatched: 8. Germline values: CDR1 SGDLS, CDR2 YYNGEE. The CDR3 runs to 17 residues. CDR3 in amino acids: CASSVDIGTGGRDTQYF. The DNA for the CDR3 is TGTGCCAGCAGCGTAGATATTGGGACAGGGGGAAGAGATACGCAGTATTTT.

V usage is TRBV28 and J usage is TRBJ1-2; D is unclear. Looked up from germline, CDR1 is MDHEN and CDR2 is SYDVKM. Trimming removed 6 bases from V and 2 bases from J, with 10 bases in between. The CDR3 has 13 amino acids. CDR3 residues: CASREATNYGYTF. CDR3 nucleotide sequence: TGTGCCAGCAGGGAGGCGACCAACTATGGCTACACCTTC.